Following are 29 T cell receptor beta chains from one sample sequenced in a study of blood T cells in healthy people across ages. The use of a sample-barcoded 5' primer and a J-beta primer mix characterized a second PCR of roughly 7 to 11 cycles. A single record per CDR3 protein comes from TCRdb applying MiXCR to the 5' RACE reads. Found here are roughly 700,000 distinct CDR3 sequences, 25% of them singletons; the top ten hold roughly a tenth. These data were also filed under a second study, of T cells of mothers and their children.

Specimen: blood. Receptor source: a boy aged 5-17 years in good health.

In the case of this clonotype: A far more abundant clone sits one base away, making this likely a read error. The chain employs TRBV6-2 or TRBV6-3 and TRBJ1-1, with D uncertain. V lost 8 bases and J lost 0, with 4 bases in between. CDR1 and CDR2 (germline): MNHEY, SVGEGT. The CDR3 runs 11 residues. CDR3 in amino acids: CASGLNTEAFF. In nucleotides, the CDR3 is TGTGCCAGCGGTTTGAACACTGAAGCTTTCTTT.

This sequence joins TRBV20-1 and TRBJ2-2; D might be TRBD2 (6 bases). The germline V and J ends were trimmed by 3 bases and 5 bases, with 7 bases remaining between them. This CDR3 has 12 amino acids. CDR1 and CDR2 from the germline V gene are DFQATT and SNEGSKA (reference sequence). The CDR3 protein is CSASAGTGELFF. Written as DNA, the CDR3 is TGCAGTGCTAGTGCGGGGACCGGGGAGCTGTTTTTT.

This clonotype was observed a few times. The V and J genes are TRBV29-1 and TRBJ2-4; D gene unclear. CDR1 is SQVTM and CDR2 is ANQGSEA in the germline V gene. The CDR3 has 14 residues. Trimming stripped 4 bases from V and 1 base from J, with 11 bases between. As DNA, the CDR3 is TGCAGCGTTGTAGGGATCCTGGCCAAAAACATTCAGTACTTC. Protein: CSVVGILAKNIQYF.

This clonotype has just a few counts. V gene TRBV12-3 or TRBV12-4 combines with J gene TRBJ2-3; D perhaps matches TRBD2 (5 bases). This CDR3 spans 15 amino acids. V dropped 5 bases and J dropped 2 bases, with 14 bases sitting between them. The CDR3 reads CASSGSGLNTDTQYF. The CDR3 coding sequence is TGTGCCAGCAGTGGTTCTGGACTCAACACAGATACGCAGTATTTT.

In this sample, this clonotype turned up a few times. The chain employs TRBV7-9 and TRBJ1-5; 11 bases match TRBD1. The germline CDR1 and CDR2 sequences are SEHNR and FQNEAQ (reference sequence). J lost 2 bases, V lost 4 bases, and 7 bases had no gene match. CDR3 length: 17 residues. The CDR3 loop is CASSSGTGGWGNQPQHF. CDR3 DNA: TGTGCCAGCAGCTCAGGGACAGGGGGGTGGGGCAATCAGCCCCAGCATTTT.

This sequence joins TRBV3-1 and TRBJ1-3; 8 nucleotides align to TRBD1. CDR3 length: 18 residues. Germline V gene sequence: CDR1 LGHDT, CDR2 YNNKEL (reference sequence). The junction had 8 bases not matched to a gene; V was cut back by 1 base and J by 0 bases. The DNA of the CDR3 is TGTGCCAGCAGCCAAGGGGGACAGGTAACCCGCTCTGGAAACACCATATATTTT. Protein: CASSQGGQVTRSGNTIYF.

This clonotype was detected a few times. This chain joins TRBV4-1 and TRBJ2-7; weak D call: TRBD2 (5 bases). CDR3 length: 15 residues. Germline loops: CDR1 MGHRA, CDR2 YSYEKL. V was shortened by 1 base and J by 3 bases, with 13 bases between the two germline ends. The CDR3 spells CASSQGGSGLYEQYF. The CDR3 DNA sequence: TGCGCCAGCAGCCAAGGTGGAAGCGGACTCTACGAGCAGTACTTC.

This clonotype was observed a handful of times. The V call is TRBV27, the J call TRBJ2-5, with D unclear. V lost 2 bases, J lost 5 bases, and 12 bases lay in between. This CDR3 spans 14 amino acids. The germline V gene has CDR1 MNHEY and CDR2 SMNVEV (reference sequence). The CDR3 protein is CASSLGRKGETQYF. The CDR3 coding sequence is TGTGCCAGCAGTTTAGGTCGAAAAGGGGAGACCCAGTACTTC.

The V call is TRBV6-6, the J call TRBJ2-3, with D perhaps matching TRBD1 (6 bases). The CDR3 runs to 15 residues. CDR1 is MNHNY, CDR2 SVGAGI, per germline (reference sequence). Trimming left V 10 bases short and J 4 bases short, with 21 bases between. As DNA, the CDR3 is TGTGCCACCCGAGGTGGTATGGCAGGGGCAGATACGCAGTATTTT. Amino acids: CATRGGMAGADTQYF.

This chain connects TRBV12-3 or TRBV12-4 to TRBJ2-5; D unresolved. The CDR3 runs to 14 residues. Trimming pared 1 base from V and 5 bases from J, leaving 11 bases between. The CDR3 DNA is TGTGCCAGCAGTTTAGGAGACACGAGGGAGACCCAGTACTTC. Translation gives CASSLGDTRETQYF.

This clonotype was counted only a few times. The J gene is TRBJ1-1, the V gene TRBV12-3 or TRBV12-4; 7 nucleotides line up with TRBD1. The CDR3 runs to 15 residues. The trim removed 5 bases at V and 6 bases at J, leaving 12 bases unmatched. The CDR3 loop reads CASSPKQGSWPEAFF. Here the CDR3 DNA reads TGTGCCAGCAGTCCGAAACAGGGGAGTTGGCCTGAAGCTTTCTTT.

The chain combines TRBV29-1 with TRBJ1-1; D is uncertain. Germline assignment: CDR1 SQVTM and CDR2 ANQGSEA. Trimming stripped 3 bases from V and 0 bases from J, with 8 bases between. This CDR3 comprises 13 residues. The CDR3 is CSVEGLMNTEAFF. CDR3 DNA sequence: TGCAGCGTTGAGGGTCTGATGAACACTGAAGCTTTCTTT.

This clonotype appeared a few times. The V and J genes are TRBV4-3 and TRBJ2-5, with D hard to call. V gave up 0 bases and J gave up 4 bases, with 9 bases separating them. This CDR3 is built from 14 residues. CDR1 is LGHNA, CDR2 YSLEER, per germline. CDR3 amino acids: CASSQDIGPETQYF. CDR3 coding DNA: TGCGCCAGCAGCCAAGATATCGGACCAGAGACCCAGTACTTC.

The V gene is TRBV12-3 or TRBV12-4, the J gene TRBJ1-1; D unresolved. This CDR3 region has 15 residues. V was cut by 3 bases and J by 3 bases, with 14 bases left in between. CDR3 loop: CASSLGPGEDTEAFF. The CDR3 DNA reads TGTGCCAGCAGTTTGGGCCCCGGGGAGGACACTGAAGCTTTCTTT.

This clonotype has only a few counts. The CDR3 sequence is CASSPNPAGGQETQYF. The CDR3 nucleotides are TGCGCCAGCAGCCCGAACCCGGCAGGGGGCCAAGAGACCCAGTACTTC. The chain joins TRBV5-1 to TRBJ2-5; TRBD1 matches 7 bases. Germline CDR1 reads SGHRS; CDR2 reads YFSETQ. Trimming at V came to 4 bases and at J to 1 base, leaving 10 bases not matched to a gene. The CDR3 runs to 16 residues.

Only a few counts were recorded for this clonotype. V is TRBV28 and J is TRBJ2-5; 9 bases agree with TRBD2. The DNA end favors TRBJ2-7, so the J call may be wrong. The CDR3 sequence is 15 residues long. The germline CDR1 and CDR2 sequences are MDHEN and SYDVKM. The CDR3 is CASSNHRLAVYEQYF. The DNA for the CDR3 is TGTGCCAGCAGTAATCATAGACTAGCGGTCTACGAGCAGTACTTC.

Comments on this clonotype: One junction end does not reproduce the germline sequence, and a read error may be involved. The CDR3 sequence: CASSFPTAEAFF. The DNA for the CDR3 is TGTGCCAGCAGCTTCCCGACTGCTGAAGCCTTCTTT. V usage is TRBV7-9 and J usage is TRBJ1-1; no reliable D call. CDR3 length: 12 amino acids. Germline assignment: CDR1 SEHNR and CDR2 FQNEAQ (reference sequence).

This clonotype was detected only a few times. The CDR3, as DNA: TGTGCCAGCAATGCGGGATCCTACGAGCAGTACTTC. Translating it yields CASNAGSYEQYF. The chain employs TRBV28 and TRBJ2-7; a weak D match, TRBD2 (6 bases). V was trimmed by 7 bases and J by 1 base, leaving 8 bases between them. The CDR3 has 12 amino acids. CDR1 MDHEN and CDR2 SYDVKM come from the germline V gene.

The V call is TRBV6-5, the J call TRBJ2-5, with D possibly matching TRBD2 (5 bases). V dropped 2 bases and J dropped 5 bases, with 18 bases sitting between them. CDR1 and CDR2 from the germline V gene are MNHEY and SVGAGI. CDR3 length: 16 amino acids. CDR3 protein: CASSYTTPGSGETQYF. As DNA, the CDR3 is TGTGCCAGCAGTTACACCACTCCGGGGTCGGGGGAGACCCAGTACTTC.

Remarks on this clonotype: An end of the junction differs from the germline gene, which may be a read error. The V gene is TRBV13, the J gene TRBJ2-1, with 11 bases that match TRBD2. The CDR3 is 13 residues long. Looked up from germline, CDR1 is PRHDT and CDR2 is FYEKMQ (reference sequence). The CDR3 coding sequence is TGTGCCAGCAGCTTAGAGCTAGCGGGAGGTCCATACTTC. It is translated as CASSLELAGGPYF.

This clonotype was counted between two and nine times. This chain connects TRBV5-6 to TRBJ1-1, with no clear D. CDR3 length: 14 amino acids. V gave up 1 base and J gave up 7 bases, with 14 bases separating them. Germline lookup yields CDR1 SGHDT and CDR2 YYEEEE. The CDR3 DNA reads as TGTGCCAGCAGCTTGATAACAGACCCACTTGAAGCTTTCTTT. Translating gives CASSLITDPLEAFF.

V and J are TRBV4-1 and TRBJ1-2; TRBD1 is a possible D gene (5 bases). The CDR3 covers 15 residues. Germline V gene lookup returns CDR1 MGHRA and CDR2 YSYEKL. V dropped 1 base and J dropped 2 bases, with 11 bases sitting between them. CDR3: CASSQGQGENYGYTF. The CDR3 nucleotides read TGCGCCAGCAGCCAAGGGCAAGGGGAAAACTATGGCTACACCTTC.

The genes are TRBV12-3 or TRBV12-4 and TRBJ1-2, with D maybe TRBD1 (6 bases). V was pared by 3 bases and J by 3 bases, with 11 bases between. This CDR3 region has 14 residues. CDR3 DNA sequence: TGTGCCAGCAGTTTTGGGGACACCCACTATGGCTACACCTTC. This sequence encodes CASSFGDTHYGYTF.

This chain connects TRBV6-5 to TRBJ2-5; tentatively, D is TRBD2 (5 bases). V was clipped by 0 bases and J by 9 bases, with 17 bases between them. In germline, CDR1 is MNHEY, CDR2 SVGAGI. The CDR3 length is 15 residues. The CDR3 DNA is TGTGCCAGCAGTTACTCTTCCCTCGAGGCGGAGGCCCAGTACTTC. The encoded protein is CASSYSSLEAEAQYF.

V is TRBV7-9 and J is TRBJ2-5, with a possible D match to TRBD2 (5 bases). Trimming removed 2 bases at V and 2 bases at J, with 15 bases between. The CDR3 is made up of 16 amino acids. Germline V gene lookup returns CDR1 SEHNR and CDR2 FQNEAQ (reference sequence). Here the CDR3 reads CASSLWRSELQETQYF. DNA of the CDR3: TGTGCCAGCAGCTTATGGAGGTCAGAACTACAAGAGACCCAGTACTTC.

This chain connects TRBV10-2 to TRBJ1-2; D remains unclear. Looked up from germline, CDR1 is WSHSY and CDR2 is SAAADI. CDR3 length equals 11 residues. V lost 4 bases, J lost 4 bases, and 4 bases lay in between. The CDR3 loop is CASSVGYGYTF. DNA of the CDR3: TGCGCCAGCAGTGTGGGCTATGGCTACACCTTC.

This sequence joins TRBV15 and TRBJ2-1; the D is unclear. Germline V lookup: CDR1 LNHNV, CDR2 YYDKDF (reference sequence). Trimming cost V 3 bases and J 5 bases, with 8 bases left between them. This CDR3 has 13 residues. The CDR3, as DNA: TGTGCCACCAGCAGGGCCGAAAACAATGAGCAGTTCTTC. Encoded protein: CATSRAENNEQFF. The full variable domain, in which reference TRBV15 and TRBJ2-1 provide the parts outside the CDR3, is DAMVIQNPRYQVTQFGKPVTLSCSQTLNHNVMYWYQQKSSQAPKLLFHYYDKDFNNEADTPDNFQSRRPNTSFCFLDIRSPGLGDTAMYLCATSRAENNEQFFGPGTRLTVL.

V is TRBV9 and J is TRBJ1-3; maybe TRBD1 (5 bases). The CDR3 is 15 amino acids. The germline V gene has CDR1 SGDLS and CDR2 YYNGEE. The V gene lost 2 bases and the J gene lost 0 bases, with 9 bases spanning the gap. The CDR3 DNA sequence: TGTGCCAGCAGCGTGGGGGGAAACTCTGGAAACACCATATATTTT. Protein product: CASSVGGNSGNTIYF.

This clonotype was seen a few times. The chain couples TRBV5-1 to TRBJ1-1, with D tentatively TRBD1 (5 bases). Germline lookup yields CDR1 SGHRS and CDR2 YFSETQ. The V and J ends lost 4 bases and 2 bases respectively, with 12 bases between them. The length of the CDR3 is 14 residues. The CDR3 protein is CASSTDTTNTEAFF. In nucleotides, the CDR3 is TGCGCCAGCAGCACGGACACTACAAACACTGAAGCTTTCTTT.